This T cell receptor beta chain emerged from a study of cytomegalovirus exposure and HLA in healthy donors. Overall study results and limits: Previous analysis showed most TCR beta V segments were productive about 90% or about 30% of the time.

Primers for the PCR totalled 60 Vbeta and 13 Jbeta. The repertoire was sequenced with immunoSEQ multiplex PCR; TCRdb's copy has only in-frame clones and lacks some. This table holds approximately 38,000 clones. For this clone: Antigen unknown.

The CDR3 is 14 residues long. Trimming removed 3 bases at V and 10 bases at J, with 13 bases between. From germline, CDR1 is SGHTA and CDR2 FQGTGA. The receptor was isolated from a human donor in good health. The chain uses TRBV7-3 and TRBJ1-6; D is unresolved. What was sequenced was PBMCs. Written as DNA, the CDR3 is TGTGCCAGCAGCTTGTTGAGACATACCTCACCCCTCCACTTT. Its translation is CASSLLRHTSPLHF.